This is a list of T cell receptor beta chains from one sample in a study of blood T cells in healthy people across ages. One entry per CDR3 protein results from TCRdb running MiXCR on the 5' RACE reads. The data show about 2 million distinct CDR3 sequences, 49% seen once. Sequenced input: blood. The source is a woman between 35 and 50 years old in good health. Each CDR3 is given with its conserved first and last residue. D genes are given only for firm matches. The size entry is marked missing in some rows and otherwise reads once, few, many or a size class.

v_call	clone_size	d_call	j_call	cdr3_aa	cdr3_nt
TRBV2	-	-	TRBJ1-4	CASREGRQKLFF	TGTGCCAGCAGGGAGGGCAGGCAAAAACTGTTTTTT
TRBV2	-	-	TRBJ1-2	CASREQIIINYGYTF	TGTGCCAGCAGGGAGCAAATTATAATTAACTATGGCTACACCTTC
TRBV12-3/TRBV12-4	-	TRBD1	TRBJ1-2	CASTSTGTNYGYTF	TGTGCCAGCACCTCGACAGGGACAAACTATGGCTACACCTTC
TRBV12-3/TRBV12-4	few	-	TRBJ2-1	CASSSSFGTLNSDEQFF	TGTGCCAGCAGTTCCTCTTTCGGGACCCTTAACAGTGATGAGCAGTTCTTC
TRBV2	-	-	TRBJ1-5	CASSEEVGRDQPQHF	TGTGCCAGCAGTGAAGAGGTCGGGAGAGATCAGCCCCAGCATTTT
TRBV4-2	-	TRBD2	TRBJ2-1	CASSPSPTSGGDNEQFF	TGTGCCAGCAGCCCGAGTCCGACTAGCGGGGGGGACAATGAGCAGTTCTTC
TRBV20-1	-	-	TRBJ1-1	CSARDTGGRNTEAFF	TGCAGTGCTAGAGATACGGGGGGTCGGAACACTGAAGCTTTCTTT
TRBV28	few	TRBD2	TRBJ2-3	CASSWGGGATDTQYF	TGTGCCAGCAGTTGGGGCGGGGGGGCAACAGATACGCAGTATTTT
TRBV20-1	few	TRBD1	TRBJ2-7	CSADPDRGVSYEQYF	TGCAGTGCCGATCCAGACAGGGGGGTCTCCTACGAGCAGTACTTC
TRBV3-1	-	TRBD2	TRBJ2-1	CASSQGQLAGGAYNEQFF	TGTGCCAGCAGCCAAGGTCAACTTGCGGGGGGGGCCTACAATGAGCAGTTCTTC
TRBV4-3	-	-	TRBJ2-3	CASSRRNVGTDTQYF	TGCGCCAGCAGCCGACGAAACGTCGGCACAGATACGCAGTATTTT
TRBV28	few	-	TRBJ2-7	CASSLEGWSYEQYF	TGTGCCAGCAGTTTAGAGGGGTGGTCGTACGAGCAGTACTTC
TRBV12-3/TRBV12-4	once	-	TRBJ2-1	CASTTRDGNEQFF	TGTGCCAGCACTACGAGGGACGGCAATGAGCAGTTCTTC
TRBV12-3/TRBV12-4	few	TRBD1	TRBJ1-2	CASSWGTGAAYGYTF	TGTGCCAGCAGTTGGGGGACAGGCGCCGCCTATGGCTACACCTTC
TRBV6-2/TRBV6-3	-	-	TRBJ2-5	CAGSRQGEETQYF	TGTGCCGGCAGTCGGCAGGGCGAAGAGACCCAGTACTTC
TRBV5-1	few	TRBD2	TRBJ2-1	CASSFYSGGLYNEQFF	TGCGCCAGCAGCTTCTATAGCGGGGGGCTTTACAATGAGCAGTTCTTC
TRBV27	-	-	TRBJ1-2	CASSSSGATDYGYTF	TGTGCCAGCAGTTCCTCGGGAGCAACGGACTATGGCTACACCTTC